What follows describes a single T cell receptor (beta chain). These data are taken from a study of blood T cell repertoires in COVID-19. Original processing methods: Counts of nucleated cells, estimated from reference gene primer amplification, were obtained. Some clones are missing from TCRdb's copy, which holds only in-frame ones; the method was immunoSEQ multiplex PCR. That table furnishes V, J and clone size, whereas the DNA furnished D and trimming. The data show under 300,000 clones, about 91% seen once. The cohort comprised adults aged 18 to 89 years residing in around 25 US areas. Clinical history as reported by participants underpinned cohort assignment. This TCR came from a human donor in a cohort exposed to, infected with or recovered from COVID-19 (not recorded which). The donor label of this sample is uncertain. What was sequenced was PBMCs or T cells enriched from blood (not recorded which).

The CDR3: CASSPGTGDETQYF. For the CDR3, the DNA is TGTGCCAGCAGCCCCGGGACAGGGGACGAGACCCAGTACTTC. The V call is TRBV6-2 or TRBV6-3, the J call TRBJ2-5; 10 nucleotides match TRBD1. J lost 5 bases, V lost 6 bases, and 6 bases had no gene match. The germline CDR1 and CDR2 sequences are MNHEY and SVGEGT. The CDR3 runs 14 residues.